The rows below give T cell receptor beta chains drawn from one sample of a study of blood T cell repertoires in COVID-19. Clones were sequenced by immunoSEQ multiplex PCR, and TCRdb holds only the in-frame ones, with some missing. The repertoire holds 140,000 or so clones, with more than 75% as singletons. Sequencing was carried out using peripheral blood. These receptors were taken from a woman older than 75 with acute or convalescent COVID-19. The CDR3 runs from the conserved cysteine through the conserved F or W.

v_gene: TRBV6-5; j_gene: TRBJ1-1; CDR3aa: CASSRQGAVTEAFF
v_gene: TRBV5-1; j_gene: TRBJ2-3; CDR3aa: CASSSGSYRGDTQYF
v_gene: TRBV5-1; j_gene: TRBJ2-7; CDR3aa: CASSLDSPGDEQYF
v_gene: TRBV29-1; j_gene: TRBJ1-1; CDR3aa: CSARDSMNTEAFF
v_gene: TRBV5-8; j_gene: TRBJ2-1; CDR3aa: CASSLTSEVSYNEQFF
v_gene: TRBV5-1; j_gene: TRBJ1-2; CDR3aa: CASSSPRAGYSSGYTF
v_gene: TRBV15; j_gene: TRBJ1-6; CDR3aa: CATSRKQGSSPLHF
v_gene: TRBV10-3; j_gene: TRBJ1-1; CDR3aa: CAISPRDYTEAFF
v_gene: TRBV29-1; j_gene: TRBJ1-2; CDR3aa: CSGATGGSGYTF
v_gene: TRBV4-1; j_gene: TRBJ2-2; CDR3aa: CASSPPRGLFTVTGELFF
v_gene: TRBV2; j_gene: TRBJ2-7; CDR3aa: CASSRQNYEQYF
v_gene: TRBV28; j_gene: TRBJ2-5; CDR3aa: CASSLVSGVETQYF
v_gene: TRBV19; j_gene: TRBJ2-1; CDR3aa: CASSTEGQGLSNSYNEQFF
v_gene: TRBV30; j_gene: TRBJ1-4; CDR3aa: CAWSLNTGFGINEKLFF
v_gene: TRBV11-2; j_gene: TRBJ2-1; CDR3aa: CASSYTGTLYNEQFF
v_gene: TRBV11-2; j_gene: TRBJ2-7; CDR3aa: CASSLGLTYEQYF
v_gene: TRBV5-1; j_gene: TRBJ2-7; CDR3aa: CASSSIPGVATLYEQYF
v_gene: TRBV18; j_gene: TRBJ2-1; CDR3aa: CASSPSVTSYNEQFF
v_gene: TRBV6-5; j_gene: TRBJ2-1; CDR3aa: CASSLLPYNEQFF
v_gene: TRBV9; j_gene: TRBJ2-2; CDR3aa: CASSWGLAGGDTGELFF
v_gene: TRBV18; j_gene: TRBJ1-6; CDR3aa: CASSRRAGTGDSPLHF
v_gene: TRBV30; j_gene: TRBJ1-2; CDR3aa: CAWSRGGTRDYGYTF
v_gene: TRBV4-1; j_gene: TRBJ1-1; CDR3aa: CASSQTIGQLNTEAFF
v_gene: TRBV2; j_gene: TRBJ1-4; CDR3aa: CASSDDNKGTGLFF